The 24 T cell receptor beta chains reported below all come from one sample, sequenced in a study of T-cell memory formation after mild COVID-19. MiXCR, run by TCRdb on the 5' RACE reads, gives a single entry per CDR3 protein. The sample lists 250,000 to 350,000 distinct CDR3 sequences, less than 20% seen once, with roughly 20% in the top ten. Material for sequencing was PBMCs or a T cell subset sorted from them (not recorded which). These receptors all stem from a man between 18 and 35 years old who had mild COVID-19 (a few samples of this study predate the infection). Cell type and time point are not known.

Only a few counts were recorded for this clonotype. The V and J genes are TRBV20-1 and TRBJ2-3; a weak D match, TRBD2 (6 bases). V dropped 6 bases and J dropped 4 bases, with 14 bases sitting between them. The germline gives CDR1 DFQATT, CDR2 SNEGSKA (reference sequence). The CDR3 totals 13 residues. CDR3 loop: CSAAGGVADTQYF. The CDR3 DNA follows: TGCAGTGCCGCCGGGGGAGTGGCAGATACGCAGTATTTT.

There are a few counts of this clonotype. The rearrangement uses TRBV9 and TRBJ1-1, with D unclear. Trimming stripped 0 bases from V and 1 base from J, with 7 bases between. Germline V CDR1 and CDR2: SGDLS, YYNGEE. This CDR3 is built from 14 residues. The CDR3 DNA sequence: TGTGCCAGCAGCGTAGCTTCAGAGAACACTGAAGCTTTCTTT. Translating it yields CASSVASENTEAFF.

The V gene is TRBV18, the J gene TRBJ2-7, with unresolved D. This CDR3 comprises 14 residues. Trimming removed 2 bases from V and 4 bases from J, with 12 bases in between. Germline V lookup: CDR1 KGHSH, CDR2 LQKENI. The CDR3 loop reads CASSPGPKPYEQYF. DNA of the CDR3: TGTGCCAGCTCACCAGGGCCAAAACCTTACGAGCAGTACTTC.

This sequence joins TRBV27 and TRBJ2-3; TRBD2 matches at 7 bases. Germline CDR1 MNHEY, CDR2 SMNVEV (reference sequence). The CDR3 is 13 amino acids. V gave up 7 bases and J gave up 1 base; unmatched junction bases: 2. This CDR3 reads CASKSGGTDTQYF. The CDR3 region has the DNA TGTGCCAGCAAAAGCGGGGGCACAGATACGCAGTATTTT.

The chain uses TRBV5-1 and TRBJ1-1; tentative D call: TRBD1 (5 bases). Between the trimmed V and J ends, which lost 3 bases and 7 bases, there was a span of 22 bases. The CDR3 consists of 16 residues. Germline V lookup: CDR1 SGHRS, CDR2 YFSETQ. The CDR3 coding sequence is TGCGCCAGCAGCTCTGACTCGGGACGCCCGTTCGGTGAAGCTTTCTTT. Its translation: CASSSDSGRPFGEAFF.

Remarks on this clonotype: In this CDR3 the conserved last residue, phenylalanine or tryptophan, is missing, so a read error is likely. The DNA is left out, because the CDR3 cannot be placed on it with certainty; the CDR3 is given as TCRdb lists it. The rearrangement links TRBV7-3 to TRBJ2-5. Germline loops: CDR1 SGHTA, CDR2 FQGTGA. The CDR3 is 8 amino acids in total, end residues counted. Here the CDR3 reads CASSLSGS.

The rearrangement joins TRBV29-1 to TRBJ2-5; no clear D. Germline assignment: CDR1 SQVTM and CDR2 ANQGSEA. With 1 base removed from V and 5 bases from J, the gap between germline ends came to 2 bases. The CDR3 has 10 residues. DNA of the CDR3: TGCAGCGTTGAAGTGGAGACCCAGTACTTC. Protein sequence: CSVEVETQYF.

This clonotype has only a few counts. The V and J genes are TRBV7-9 and TRBJ1-1; the match to TRBD1 covers 8 bases. The CDR3 consists of 13 residues. V was pared by 5 bases and J by 11 bases, with 10 bases of the junction left unmatched. CDR1 and CDR2 from the germline V gene are SEHNR and FQNEAQ (reference sequence). Here the CDR3 DNA reads TGTGCCAGCAGCCCTCCGGACAGGGACGAGGCTTTCTTT. Residues: CASSPPDRDEAFF.

Many counts were recorded for this clonotype. The gene calls are TRBV20-1 and TRBJ1-4, with a weak D call TRBD1 (6 bases). V was pared by 5 bases and J by 8 bases, with 21 bases between. The CDR3 extends over 15 amino acids. CDR1 is DFQATT and CDR2 is SNEGSKA in the germline V gene (reference sequence). CDR3 in DNA: TGCAGTGCTGCGAGGGGGGCGCGGGTGCGCGAAAAACTGTTTTTT. Residues: CSAARGARVREKLFF.

This clonotype was counted a few times. An end of the junction does not agree with germline; a read error may underlie this. The chain joins TRBV5-1 to TRBJ2-2, with 9 bases matching TRBD1. In germline, CDR1 is SGHRS, CDR2 YFSETQ. The CDR3 has 15 amino acids. CDR3 loop: CDSKKQGARNGELFF. The DNA of the CDR3 is TGCGACAGCAAGAAACAGGGGGCGCGAAACGGGGAGCTGTTTTTT.

The rearrangement uses TRBV6-5 and TRBJ1-1; D perhaps matches TRBD1 (6 bases). Trimming stripped 0 bases from V and 4 bases from J, with 9 bases between. The germline V gene has CDR1 MNHEY and CDR2 SVGAGI. CDR3 length: 14 amino acids. CDR3 nucleotide sequence: TGTGCCAGCAGTTACTCTCAGGGGAGCACTGAAGCTTTCTTT. This gives the protein CASSYSQGSTEAFF.

In its sample, this clonotype was seen a few times. The rearrangement uses TRBV12-3 or TRBV12-4 and TRBJ1-2; no definite D call. The CDR3 length is 15 residues. Trimming stripped 8 bases from V and 4 bases from J, with 20 bases between. CDR3 residues: CASQRPWSSLYGYTF. CDR3 nucleotides: TGTGCCAGCCAGCGACCTTGGAGCTCCCTCTATGGCTACACCTTC.

V gene TRBV5-1 combines with J gene TRBJ1-4; TRBD1 is a possible D gene (6 bases). This CDR3 is built from 15 residues. The V end was cut by 3 bases, the J end by 15 bases, with 24 bases between. Germline CDR1 is SGHRS and CDR2 is YFSETQ. The CDR3 here is CASSSDNPNEKGVFF. CDR3 sequence (DNA): TGCGCCAGCAGCTCGGACAACCCGAATGAAAAGGGGGTGTTTTTT. Full variable domain (rest looked up from reference TRBV5-1 and TRBJ1-4): KAGVTQTPRYLIKTRGQQVTLSCSPISGHRSVSWYQQTPGQGLQFLFEYFSETQRNKGNFPGRFSGRQFSNSRSEMNVSTLELGDSALYLCASSSDNPNEKGVFFGSGTQLSVL.

The rearrangement links TRBV20-1 to TRBJ1-2; D unresolved. V was shortened by 3 bases and J by 5 bases, with 13 bases between the two germline ends. This CDR3 comprises 13 residues. The germline gives CDR1 DFQATT, CDR2 SNEGSKA (reference sequence). CDR3: CSARAGFEYGYTF. The CDR3 coding sequence is TGCAGTGCTAGGGCAGGATTCGAGTATGGCTACACCTTC.

V gene TRBV6-5 combines with J gene TRBJ2-1; 7 bases match TRBD2. Germline V CDR1 and CDR2: MNHEY, SVGAGI. V was clipped by 2 bases and J by 8 bases; unmatched bases: 12. The CDR3 is 16 amino acids. CDR3 residues: CASSYRVRPTSDEQFF. Here the CDR3 DNA reads TGTGCCAGCAGTTACCGCGTGAGGCCTACTAGCGATGAGCAGTTCTTC.

V and J are TRBV4-1 and TRBJ1-5, with 12 bases lining up with TRBD1. V was clipped by 4 bases and J by 5 bases; unmatched bases: 6. Per germline, CDR1 MGHRA and CDR2 YSYEKL. The CDR3 consists of 16 residues. The CDR3 is CASSRKGQGADQPQHF. In DNA form, the CDR3 reads TGCGCCAGCAGCCGGAAGGGACAGGGGGCCGATCAGCCCCAGCATTTT.

This chain connects TRBV5-1 to TRBJ2-1, with a weak D call TRBD1 (6 bases). CDR3 size: 15 residues. V shed 4 bases and J shed 1 base, with 12 bases lying between them. Looked up from germline, CDR1 is SGHRS and CDR2 is YFSETQ. The CDR3 here is CASSGGQTSYNEQFF. The CDR3 bases are TGCGCCAGCAGCGGCGGACAGACGTCCTACAATGAGCAGTTCTTC.

The rearrangement uses TRBV19 and TRBJ2-5; unclear D gene. This CDR3 region has 14 residues. V shed 3 bases and J shed 10 bases, with 18 bases lying between them. Germline V gene data show CDR1 as LNHDA and CDR2 as SQIVND (reference sequence). In nucleotides, the CDR3 is TGTGCCAGTAGTATCTCCAACCTTAAGAAGGACCAGTACTTC. Translation gives CASSISNLKKDQYF.

The rearrangement joins TRBV11-2 to TRBJ2-7; weak D call: TRBD2 (5 bases). CDR1 and CDR2 (germline): SGHAT, FQNNGV. The CDR3 is made up of 14 amino acids. The V gene lost 5 bases and the J gene lost 7 bases, with 18 bases spanning the gap. The CDR3 region is CASSLGLRGSEQYV. In DNA form, the CDR3 reads TGTGCCAGCAGCCTAGGGCTCCGGGGTAGTGAGCAGTACGTC.

Only a few counts were recorded for this clonotype. V usage is TRBV4-3 and J usage is TRBJ1-1; D ambiguous. Trimming took 1 base from V and 4 from J, leaving 10 bases between them. Per the germline V gene, CDR1 is LGHNA and CDR2 is YSLEER. This CDR3 comprises 14 residues. The CDR3 DNA reads as TGCGCCAGCAGCCAAGTAGCCCGGGGCACTGAAGCTTTCTTT. The encoded protein is CASSQVARGTEAFF.

This clonotype has only a few counts. V gene TRBV2 combines with J gene TRBJ2-2; possibly TRBD1 or TRBD2 for D (5 bases each). The germline gives CDR1 SNHLY, CDR2 FYNNEI. V was clipped by 2 bases and J by 6 bases, with 13 bases between them. The CDR3 is 15 residues long. The CDR3 DNA reads as TGTGCCAGCAGTGAACCGGGACCACGGGCCGGGGAGCTGTTTTTT. It is translated as CASSEPGPRAGELFF.

There are a few counts of this clonotype. The chain couples TRBV7-6 to TRBJ1-2, with D tentatively TRBD1 (5 bases). V was trimmed by 3 bases and J by 6 bases, leaving 11 bases between them. CDR1 is SGHVS and CDR2 is FNYEAQ in the germline V gene. This CDR3 has 13 residues. The CDR3 reads CASSFSGSHGYTF. CDR3 sequence (DNA): TGTGCCAGCAGCTTTTCAGGGAGTCATGGCTACACCTTC.

J is TRBJ2-7 and V is TRBV2; 8 nucleotides align to TRBD1. Per the germline V gene, CDR1 is SNHLY and CDR2 is FYNNEI. The CDR3 is 15 residues long. Germline trimming cut 4 bases from V and 2 bases from J; bases unmatched to any gene: 7. CDR3 region: CASSGGLDRAYEQYF. The CDR3 DNA sequence: TGTGCCAGCAGTGGGGGCCTGGACAGGGCCTACGAGCAGTACTTC. The variable domain in full, with the rest retrieved from reference TRBV2 and TRBJ2-7, is EPEVTQTPSHQVTQMGQEVILRCVPISNHLYFYWYRQILGQKVEFLVSFYNNEISEKSEIFDDQFSVERPDGSNFTLKIRSTKLEDSAMYFCASSGGLDRAYEQYFGPGTRLTVT.

In this sample, this clonotype turned up a few times. The V gene is TRBV29-1, the J gene TRBJ2-7; no clear D. V lost 2 bases, J lost 2 bases, and 13 bases lay in between. Germline CDR1 and CDR2: SQVTM and ANQGSEA. This CDR3 is built from 14 residues. The CDR3 is CSVEPGEKPYEQYF. Here the CDR3 DNA reads TGCAGCGTTGAACCCGGCGAAAAGCCCTACGAGCAGTACTTC.